The source of this TCR beta chain is a study of somatic mutations in cytotoxic T cells in rheumatoid arthritis. Broader study findings: Antigenic targets recognized by the expanded CD8+ clones remained undetermined. Within 8 of 65 patients, the single biggest CD8+ clone made up more than 20% of CD8+ cells.

By positive magnetic bead selection, CD4+ and CD8+ cells were isolated, and their purity was checked by flow cytometry. Notes on this clone: Its antigen is as yet unknown.

Profiled with immunoSEQ multiplex PCR; TCRdb holds only in-frame clones, not every one. The sample consists of about 33,000 clones, less than 85% of them appearing once. CDR1 LNHNV and CDR2 YYDKDF come from the germline V gene (reference sequence). The ends were cut back, 3 bases at V and 5 bases at J, with 17 bases in the middle. The CDR3 sequence is 15 residues long. The sequencing sample was made of CD8+ T cells sorted from blood. This clonotype originated in a man in his forties in good health. The chain couples TRBV15 to TRBJ2-7; possibly TRBD1 for D (6 bases). The CDR3 bases are TGTGCCACCAGCAGTGGCCGCACAGGGTACGACGAGCAGTACTTC. This encodes CATSSGRTGYDEQYF.